Included here is one T cell receptor beta chain sequence, with context. This sample was taken from a study of cytomegalovirus exposure and HLA in healthy donors. With 8 bases clipped from V and 2 bases from J, the junction kept 10 bases outside the gene matches. Germline CDR1 reads SNHLY; CDR2 reads FYNNEI. The CDR3 runs to 15 residues. The PCR contained 60 Vbeta and 13 Jbeta primers. Profiling relied on immunoSEQ multiplex PCR, and the TCRdb table lists in-frame clones only, not all of them. The sample has 200,000 to 250,000 clones. The sample was PBMCs. This rearrangement joins TRBV2 to TRBJ2-5; 8 bases line up with TRBD2. This TCR was recovered from a woman in her 30s in good health and CMV-seropositive. CDR3 sequence reads: CASGSGLGRQETQYF. CDR3 coding DNA: TGTGCCAGCGGCTCGGGACTAGGACGGCAAGAGACCCAGTACTTC.